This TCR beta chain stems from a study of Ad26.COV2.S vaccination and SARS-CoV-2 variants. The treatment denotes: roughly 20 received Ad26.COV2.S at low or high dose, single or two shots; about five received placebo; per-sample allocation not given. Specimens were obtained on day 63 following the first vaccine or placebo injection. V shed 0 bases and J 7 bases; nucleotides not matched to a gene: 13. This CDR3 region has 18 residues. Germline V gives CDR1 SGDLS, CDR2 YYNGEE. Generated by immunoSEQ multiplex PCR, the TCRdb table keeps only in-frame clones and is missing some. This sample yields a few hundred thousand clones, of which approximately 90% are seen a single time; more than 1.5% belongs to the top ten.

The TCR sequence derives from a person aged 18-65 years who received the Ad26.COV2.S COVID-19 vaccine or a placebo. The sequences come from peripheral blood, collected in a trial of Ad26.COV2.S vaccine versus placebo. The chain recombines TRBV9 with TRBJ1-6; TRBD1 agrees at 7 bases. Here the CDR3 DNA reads TGTGCCAGCAGCGTAGCCCCAGGTCAGGGGGGGAGGAATTCACCCCTCCACTTT. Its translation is CASSVAPGQGGRNSPLHF.